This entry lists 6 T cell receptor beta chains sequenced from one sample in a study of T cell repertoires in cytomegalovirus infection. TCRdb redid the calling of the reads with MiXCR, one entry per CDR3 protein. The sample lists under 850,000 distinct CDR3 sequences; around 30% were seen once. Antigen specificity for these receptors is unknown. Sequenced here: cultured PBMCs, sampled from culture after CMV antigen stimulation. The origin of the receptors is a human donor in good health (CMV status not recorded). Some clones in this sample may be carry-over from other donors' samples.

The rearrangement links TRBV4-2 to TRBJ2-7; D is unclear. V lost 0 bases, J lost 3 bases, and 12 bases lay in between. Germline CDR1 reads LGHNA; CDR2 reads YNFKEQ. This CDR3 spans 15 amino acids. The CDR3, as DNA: TGTGCCAGCAGCCAAGAGTCGGGCCTTCTCTACGAGCAGTACTTC. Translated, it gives CASSQESGLLYEQYF.

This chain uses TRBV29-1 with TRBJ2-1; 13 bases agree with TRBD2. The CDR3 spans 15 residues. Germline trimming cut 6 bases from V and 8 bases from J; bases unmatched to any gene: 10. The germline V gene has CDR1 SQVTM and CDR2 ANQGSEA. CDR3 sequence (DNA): TGCAGCGTCCAACGACTAGCGGGAGGAACGGATGAGCAGTTCTTC. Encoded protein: CSVQRLAGGTDEQFF.

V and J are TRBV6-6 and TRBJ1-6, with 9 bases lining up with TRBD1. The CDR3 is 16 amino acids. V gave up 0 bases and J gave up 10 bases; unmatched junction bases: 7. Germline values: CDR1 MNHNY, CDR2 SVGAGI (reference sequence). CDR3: CASSYSRDRDGSPLHF. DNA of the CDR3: TGTGCCAGCAGTTACTCGAGGGACAGGGACGGCTCACCCCTCCACTTT.

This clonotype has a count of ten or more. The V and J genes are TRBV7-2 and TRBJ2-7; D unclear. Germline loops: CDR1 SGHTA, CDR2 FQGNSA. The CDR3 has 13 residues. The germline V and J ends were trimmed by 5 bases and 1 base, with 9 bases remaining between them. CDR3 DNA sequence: TGTGCCAGCAGCCCGATACCGTCCTACGAGCAGTACTTC. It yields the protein CASSPIPSYEQYF.

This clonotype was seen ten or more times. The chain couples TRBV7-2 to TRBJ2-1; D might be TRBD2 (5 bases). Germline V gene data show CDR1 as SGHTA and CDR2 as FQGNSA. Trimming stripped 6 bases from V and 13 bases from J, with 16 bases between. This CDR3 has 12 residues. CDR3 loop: CASSPSGVGQFF. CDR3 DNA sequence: TGTGCCAGCAGTCCAAGCGGAGTTGGACAGTTCTTC.

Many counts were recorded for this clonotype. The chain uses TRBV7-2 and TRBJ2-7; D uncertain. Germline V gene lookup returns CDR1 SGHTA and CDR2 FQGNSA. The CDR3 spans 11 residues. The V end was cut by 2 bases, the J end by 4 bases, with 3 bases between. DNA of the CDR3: TGTGCCAGCAGCTTACTTTACGAGCAGTACTTC. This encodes CASSLLYEQYF.